This is a list of T cell receptor beta chains from one sample in a study of early T cells in non-severe SARS-CoV-2 infection. TCRdb recomputed calls from the 5' RACE reads with MiXCR, one row per CDR3 protein. Of about 29,000 distinct CDR3 sequences listed, approximately 4.7% were seen once; the top ten hold 10% to 12%. Sample: whole blood. Every receptor here comes from an adult who was a healthcare worker with PCR-confirmed SARS-CoV-2 infection or an uninfected control (not recorded which). The CDR3 runs from the conserved cysteine through the conserved F or W. The order of the fields is D gene, J gene, V gene, clone size, CDR3 DNA, CDR3 protein. D genes are given only for firm matches. Where a row states a size, it is once, few, many or the class of an expanded clone; other rows omit it.

d_call: .
j_call: TRBJ2-2
v_call: TRBV29-1
clone_size: many
cdr3_nt: TGCAGCGTTGAGTTGGACACCGGGGAGCTGTTTTTT
cdr3_aa: CSVELDTGELFF

d_call: .
j_call: TRBJ2-3
v_call: TRBV2
clone_size: many
cdr3_nt: TGTGCCAGCAGTCGTGGAGCCTCAACAGATACGCAGTATTTT
cdr3_aa: CASSRGASTDTQYF

d_call: .
j_call: TRBJ1-5
v_call: TRBV19
clone_size: many
cdr3_nt: TGTGCCAGTAGTATCGGCAGGGAGCAGCCCCAGCATTTT
cdr3_aa: CASSIGREQPQHF

d_call: .
j_call: TRBJ2-5
v_call: TRBV7-2
clone_size: .
cdr3_nt: TGTGCCAGCAGCCCTCGAAGCCGCGGAGGAGGGGAGACCCAGTACTTC
cdr3_aa: CASSPRSRGGGETQYF

d_call: .
j_call: TRBJ1-5
v_call: TRBV5-5
clone_size: many
cdr3_nt: TGTGCCAGCAGCTTGGGACAGAATAGCAATCAGCCCCAGCATTTT
cdr3_aa: CASSLGQNSNQPQHF

d_call: .
j_call: TRBJ2-7
v_call: TRBV27
clone_size: many
cdr3_nt: TGTGCCAGCAGTTTAAAGGGGTACACCTACGAGCAGTACTTC
cdr3_aa: CASSLKGYTYEQYF

d_call: .
j_call: TRBJ2-3
v_call: TRBV12-3/TRBV12-4
clone_size: few
cdr3_nt: TGTGCCAGTAAGACTGCGCGAGCAGATACGCAGTATTTT
cdr3_aa: CASKTARADTQYF

d_call: TRBD2
j_call: TRBJ2-5
v_call: TRBV28
clone_size: many
cdr3_nt: TGTGCCAGCAGTTTACCTATAGCGGGGGGACAAGAGACCCAGTACTTC
cdr3_aa: CASSLPIAGGQETQYF

d_call: .
j_call: TRBJ2-5
v_call: TRBV29-1
clone_size: many
cdr3_nt: TGCAGCGTTGTTGTAATTCTCCAAGAGACCCAGTACTTC
cdr3_aa: CSVVVILQETQYF

d_call: TRBD1
j_call: TRBJ2-2
v_call: TRBV3-1
clone_size: many
cdr3_nt: TGTGCCAGCAGCCAGGGGGCCACAGGGGTTGCCGGGGAGCTGTTTTTT
cdr3_aa: CASSQGATGVAGELFF

d_call: .
j_call: TRBJ2-2
v_call: TRBV5-4
clone_size: many
cdr3_nt: TGTGCCAGCAGCCTATACAGCGGGACCGGGGAGCTGTTTTTT
cdr3_aa: CASSLYSGTGELFF

d_call: .
j_call: TRBJ2-3
v_call: TRBV12-3/TRBV12-4
clone_size: .
cdr3_nt: TGTGCCAGCAGTTTGGACCGGCGGGATACGCAGTATTTT
cdr3_aa: CASSLDRRDTQYF

d_call: .
j_call: TRBJ2-3
v_call: TRBV7-9
clone_size: many
cdr3_nt: TGTGCCAGCAGCTTAGCCGGTCTAGCCAAGCAGTATTTT
cdr3_aa: CASSLAGLAKQYF

d_call: TRBD2
j_call: TRBJ2-1
v_call: TRBV7-9
clone_size: few
cdr3_nt: TGTGCCAGCAGCTTAAAACTAGCGGGACCCAATGAGCAGTTCTTC
cdr3_aa: CASSLKLAGPNEQFF

d_call: .
j_call: TRBJ1-1
v_call: TRBV29-1
clone_size: many
cdr3_nt: TGCAGCCTAAACAGAAGGACGGATCACACTGAAGCTTTCTTT
cdr3_aa: CSLNRRTDHTEAFF